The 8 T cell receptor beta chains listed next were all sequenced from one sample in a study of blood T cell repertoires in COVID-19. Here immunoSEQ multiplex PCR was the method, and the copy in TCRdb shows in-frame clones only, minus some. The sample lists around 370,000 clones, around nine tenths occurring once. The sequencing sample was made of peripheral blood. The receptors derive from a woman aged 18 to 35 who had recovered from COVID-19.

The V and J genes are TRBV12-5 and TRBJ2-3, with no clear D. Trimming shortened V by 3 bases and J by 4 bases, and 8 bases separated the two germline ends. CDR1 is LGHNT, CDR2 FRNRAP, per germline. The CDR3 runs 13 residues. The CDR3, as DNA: TGTGCTAGTGGTTTACAGCAGGCAGATACGCAGTATTTT. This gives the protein CASGLQQADTQYF.

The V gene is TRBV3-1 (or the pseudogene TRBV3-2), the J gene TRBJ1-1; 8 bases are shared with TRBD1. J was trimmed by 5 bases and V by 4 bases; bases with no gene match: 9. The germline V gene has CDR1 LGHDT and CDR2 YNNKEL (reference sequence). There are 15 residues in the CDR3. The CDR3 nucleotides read TGTGCCAGCAGCCCCAGTCAGGGGGCTGATACTGAAGCTTTCTTT. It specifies CASSPSQGADTEAFF.

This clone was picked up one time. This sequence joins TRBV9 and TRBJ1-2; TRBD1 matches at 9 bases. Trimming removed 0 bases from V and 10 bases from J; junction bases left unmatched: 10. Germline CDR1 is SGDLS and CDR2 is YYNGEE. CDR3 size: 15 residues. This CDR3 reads CASSVAPGQGSYYTF. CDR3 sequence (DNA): TGTGCCAGCAGCGTAGCTCCGGGACAGGGCAGTTACTACACCTTC. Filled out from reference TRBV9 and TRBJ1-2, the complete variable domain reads DSGVTQTPKHLITATGQRVTLRCSPRSGDLSVYWYQQSLDQGLQFLIQYYNGEERAKGNILERFSAQQFPDLHSELNLSSLELGDSALYFCASSVAPGQGSYYTFGSGTRLTVV.

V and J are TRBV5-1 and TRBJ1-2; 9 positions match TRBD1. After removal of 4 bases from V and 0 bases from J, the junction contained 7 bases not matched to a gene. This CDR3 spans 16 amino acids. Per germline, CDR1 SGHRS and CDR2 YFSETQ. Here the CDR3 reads CASSPGQGSSNYGYTF. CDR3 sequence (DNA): TGCGCCAGCAGCCCGGGACAGGGATCCTCTAACTATGGCTACACCTTC.

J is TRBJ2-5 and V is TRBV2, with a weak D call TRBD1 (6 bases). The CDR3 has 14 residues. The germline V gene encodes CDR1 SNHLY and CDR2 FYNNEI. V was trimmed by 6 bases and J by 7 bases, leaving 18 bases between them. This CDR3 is CASRPNRDGGTQYF. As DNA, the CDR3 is TGTGCCAGCAGACCGAACAGGGATGGAGGGACCCAGTACTTC.

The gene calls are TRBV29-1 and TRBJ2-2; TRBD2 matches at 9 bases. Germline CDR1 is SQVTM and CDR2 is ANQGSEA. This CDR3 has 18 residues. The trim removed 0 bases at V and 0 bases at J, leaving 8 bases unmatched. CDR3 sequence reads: CSVEDPLAGRSNTGELFF. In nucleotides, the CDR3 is TGCAGCGTTGAAGATCCCCTAGCGGGACGCTCGAACACCGGGGAGCTGTTTTTT.

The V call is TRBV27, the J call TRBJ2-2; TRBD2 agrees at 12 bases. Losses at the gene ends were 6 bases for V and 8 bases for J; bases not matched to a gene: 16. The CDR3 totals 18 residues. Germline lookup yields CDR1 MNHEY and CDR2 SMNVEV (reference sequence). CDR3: CASSHRQRLAGVAGELFF. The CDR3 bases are TGTGCCAGCAGCCACAGACAACGACTAGCGGGAGTGGCAGGGGAGCTGTTTTTT.

CDR3 residues: CSVTSSGRQETQYF. CDR3 DNA: TGCAGCGTGACTTCTAGCGGAAGACAAGAGACCCAGTACTTC. The chain employs TRBV29-1 and TRBJ2-5; 7 nucleotides agree with TRBD2. Trimming at V came to 6 bases and at J to 2 bases, leaving 9 bases not matched to a gene. The CDR3 is 14 residues long. Germline V CDR1 and CDR2: SQVTM, ANQGSEA.